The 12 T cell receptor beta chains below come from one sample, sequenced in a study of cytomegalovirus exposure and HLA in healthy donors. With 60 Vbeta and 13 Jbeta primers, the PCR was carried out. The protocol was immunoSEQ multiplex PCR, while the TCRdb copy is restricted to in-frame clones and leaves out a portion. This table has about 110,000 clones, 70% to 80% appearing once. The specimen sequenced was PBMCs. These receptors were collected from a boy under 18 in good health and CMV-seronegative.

Here the CDR3 reads CASSLDGSLYGYTF. The CDR3, as DNA: TGCGCCAGCAGCTTGGATGGCAGTCTCTATGGCTACACCTTC. The chain recombines TRBV5-1 with TRBJ1-2, with unresolved D. CDR1 is SGHRS, CDR2 YFSETQ, per germline. This CDR3 contains 14 residues. V was pared by 0 bases and J by 4 bases, with 10 bases between.

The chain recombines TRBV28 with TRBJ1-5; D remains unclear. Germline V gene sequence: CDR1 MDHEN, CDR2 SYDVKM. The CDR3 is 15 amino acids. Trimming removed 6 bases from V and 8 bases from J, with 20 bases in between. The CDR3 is CASSLPEPGIKPQHF. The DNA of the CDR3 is TGTGCCAGCAGCCTCCCCGAGCCGGGGATCAAGCCCCAGCATTTT.

In DNA, the CDR3 is TGTGCCAGCAGTTACGGGGGGGGCGGCAATCAGCCCCAGCATTTT. This translates into CASSYGGGGNQPQHF. The V and J genes are TRBV6-5 and TRBJ1-5; a possible D gene is TRBD1 (6 bases). Germline V CDR1 and CDR2: MNHEY, SVGAGI. The germline V and J ends were trimmed by 2 bases and 2 bases, with 10 bases remaining between them. CDR3 length equals 15 residues.

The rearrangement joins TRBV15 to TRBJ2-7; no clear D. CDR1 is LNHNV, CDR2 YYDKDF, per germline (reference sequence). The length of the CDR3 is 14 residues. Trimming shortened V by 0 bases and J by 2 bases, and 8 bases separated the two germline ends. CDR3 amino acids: CATSRERMAYEQYF. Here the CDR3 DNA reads TGTGCCACCAGCAGAGAGAGAATGGCCTACGAGCAGTACTTC. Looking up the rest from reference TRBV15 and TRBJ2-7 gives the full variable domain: DAMVIQNPRYQVTQFGKPVTLSCSQTLNHNVMYWYQQKSSQAPKLLFHYYDKDFNNEADTPDNFQSRRPNTSFCFLDIRSPGLGDTAMYLCATSRERMAYEQYFGPGTRLTVT.

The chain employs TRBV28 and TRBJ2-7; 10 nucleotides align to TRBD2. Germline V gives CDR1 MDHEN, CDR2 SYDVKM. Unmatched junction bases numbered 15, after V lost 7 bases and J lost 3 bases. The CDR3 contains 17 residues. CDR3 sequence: CASTSPSWTSGVYEQYF. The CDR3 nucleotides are TGTGCCAGCACCTCCCCCTCCTGGACTAGCGGAGTCTACGAGCAGTACTTC. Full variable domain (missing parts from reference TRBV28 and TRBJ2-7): DVKVTQSSRYLVKRTGEKVFLECVQDMDHENMFWYRQDPGLGLRLIYFSYDVKMKEKGDIPEGYSVSREKKERFSLILESASTNQTSMYLCASTSPSWTSGVYEQYFGPGTRLTVT.

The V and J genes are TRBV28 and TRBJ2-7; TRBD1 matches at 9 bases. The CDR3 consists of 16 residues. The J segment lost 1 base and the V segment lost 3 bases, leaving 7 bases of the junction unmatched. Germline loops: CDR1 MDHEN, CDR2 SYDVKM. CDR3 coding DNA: TGTGCCAGCAGTTTTAGTTGGACAGGGGCGTCCTACGAGCAGTACTTC. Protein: CASSFSWTGASYEQYF.

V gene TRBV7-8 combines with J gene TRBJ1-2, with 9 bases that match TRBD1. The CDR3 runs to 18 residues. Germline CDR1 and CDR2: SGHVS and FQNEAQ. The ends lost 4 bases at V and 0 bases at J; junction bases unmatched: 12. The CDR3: CASSSKWTGAIANYGYTF. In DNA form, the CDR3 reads TGTGCCAGCAGCTCAAAGTGGACAGGGGCCATAGCTAACTATGGCTACACCTTC.

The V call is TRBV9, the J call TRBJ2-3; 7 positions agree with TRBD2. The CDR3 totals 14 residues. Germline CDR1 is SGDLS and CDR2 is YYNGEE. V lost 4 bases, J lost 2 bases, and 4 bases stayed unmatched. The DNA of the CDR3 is TGTGCCAGCAGCCCGGGACTAACCACAGATACGCAGTATTTT. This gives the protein CASSPGLTTDTQYF.

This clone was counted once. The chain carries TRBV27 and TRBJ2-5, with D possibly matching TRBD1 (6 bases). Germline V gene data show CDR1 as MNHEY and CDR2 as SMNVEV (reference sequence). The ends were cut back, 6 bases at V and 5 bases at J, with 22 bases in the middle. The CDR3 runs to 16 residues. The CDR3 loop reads CASRNRWGPNGETQYF. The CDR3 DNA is TGTGCCAGCAGAAATAGGTGGGGGCCTAATGGGGAGACCCAGTACTTC.

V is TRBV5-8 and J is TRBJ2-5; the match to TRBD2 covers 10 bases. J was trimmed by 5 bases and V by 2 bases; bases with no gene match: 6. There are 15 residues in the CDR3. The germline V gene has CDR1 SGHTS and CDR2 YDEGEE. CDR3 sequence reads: CASSFSSGRRETQYF. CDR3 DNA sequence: TGTGCCAGCAGCTTTTCTAGCGGGAGACGGGAGACCCAGTACTTC.

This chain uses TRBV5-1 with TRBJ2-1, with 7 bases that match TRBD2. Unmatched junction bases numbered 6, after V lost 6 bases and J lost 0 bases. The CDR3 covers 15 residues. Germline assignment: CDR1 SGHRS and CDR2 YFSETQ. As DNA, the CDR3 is TGCGCCAGCACCGTAGGGGACTACTCCTACAATGAGCAGTTCTTC. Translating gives CASTVGDYSYNEQFF. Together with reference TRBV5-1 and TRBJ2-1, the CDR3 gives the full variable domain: KAGVTQTPRYLIKTRGQQVTLSCSPISGHRSVSWYQQTPGQGLQFLFEYFSETQRNKGNFPGRFSGRQFSNSRSEMNVSTLELGDSALYLCASTVGDYSYNEQFFGPGTRLTVL.

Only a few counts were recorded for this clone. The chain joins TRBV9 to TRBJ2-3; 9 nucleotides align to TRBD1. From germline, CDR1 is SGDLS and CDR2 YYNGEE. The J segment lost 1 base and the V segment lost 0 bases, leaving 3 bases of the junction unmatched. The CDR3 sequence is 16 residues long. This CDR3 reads CASSVGQGDRTDTQYF. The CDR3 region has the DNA TGTGCCAGCAGCGTAGGACAGGGGGACCGCACAGATACGCAGTATTTT.